This is a list of T cell receptor beta chains from one sample in a study of identical twins. One entry per CDR3 protein results from TCRdb running MiXCR on the 5' RACE reads. The sample has about 790,000 distinct CDR3 sequences; roughly 20% are singletons. The sample was also linked to a second study, of T cells expressing NK-cell markers.

Sequencing used PBMCs. The receptors were gathered from a woman aged 18-29 years in good health. Both conserved end residues are part of each CDR3. A D gene is named only where the DNA matches it firmly. Size tells how often a clone was seen (once, few, many) or the class of an expanded clone, and some rows leave it out.

D: NA
J: TRBJ2-3
size: many
V: TRBV12-3/TRBV12-4
DNA: TGTGCCAGCAGTTCCCAGGGAATCGGGACAGATACGCAGTATTTT
CDR3: CASSSQGIGTDTQYF

D: NA
J: TRBJ2-7
size: few
V: TRBV9
DNA: TGTGCCAGCAGCGTAGGAGCCATACCCTCCTACGAGCAGTACTTC
CDR3: CASSVGAIPSYEQYF

D: NA
J: TRBJ2-1
size: NA
V: TRBV2
DNA: TGTGCCAGCAGAAACGAGGGAGATGAGCAGTTCTTC
CDR3: CASRNEGDEQFF

D: NA
J: TRBJ2-1
size: NA
V: TRBV5-1
DNA: TGCGCCAGCAGCTCGCGATCCCACAATGAGCAGTTCTTC
CDR3: CASSSRSHNEQFF

D: NA
J: TRBJ2-1
size: many
V: TRBV5-1
DNA: TGCGCCAGCAGCTTTCAGTATGAGCAGTTCTTC
CDR3: CASSFQYEQFF

D: NA
J: TRBJ1-2
size: NA
V: TRBV5-1
DNA: TGCGCCAGCAGCCGGTTGACTGATTGGCGGGATGGCTACACCTTC
CDR3: CASSRLTDWRDGYTF

D: NA
J: TRBJ2-1
size: NA
V: TRBV29-1
DNA: TGCAGCGTTGAAGGATCGGGGCAAAGGTCCTACAATGAGCAGTTCTTC
CDR3: CSVEGSGQRSYNEQFF

D: TRBD2
J: TRBJ2-7
size: few
V: TRBV20-1
DNA: TGCAGTGCTCTGCCGTTCACAGCGGGGGGGTCCTACGAGCAGTACTTC
CDR3: CSALPFTAGGSYEQYF

D: NA
J: TRBJ2-7
size: few
V: TRBV29-1
DNA: TGCAGCGCCTTATGGGGGGGCAAAGAGCAGTACTTC
CDR3: CSALWGGKEQYF

D: NA
J: TRBJ2-2
size: few
V: TRBV5-1
DNA: TGCGCCAGCAGCTTGGGGTCGTATCCTAACACCGGGGAGCTGTTTTTT
CDR3: CASSLGSYPNTGELFF

D: TRBD2
J: TRBJ2-3
size: few
V: TRBV5-6
DNA: TGTGCCAGCAGCCCCGGGGAGGGCGGAACGCAGTATTTT
CDR3: CASSPGEGGTQYF

D: TRBD1
J: TRBJ2-3
size: NA
V: TRBV12-3/TRBV12-4
DNA: TGTGCCAGCAGTTTTGGACAGGGTTTAGATACGCAGTATTTT
CDR3: CASSFGQGLDTQYF

D: TRBD2
J: TRBJ2-3
size: many
V: TRBV4-3
DNA: TGCGCCAGCAGCCCCTACGAAGCGGGAGTTTCTAACACAGATACGCAGTATTTT
CDR3: CASSPYEAGVSNTDTQYF

D: TRBD2
J: TRBJ2-1
size: NA
V: TRBV4-3
DNA: TGCGCCAGCAGCCAAGTTGCGATGCGGCCTAGCGGGACATATGAGCAGTTCTTC
CDR3: CASSQVAMRPSGTYEQFF

D: TRBD1
J: TRBJ2-2
size: NA
V: TRBV27
DNA: TGTGCCAGCAGCCGAAACAGGGGCGAGAGCACCGGGGAGCTGTTTTTT
CDR3: CASSRNRGESTGELFF

D: NA
J: TRBJ2-7
size: NA
V: TRBV9
DNA: TGTGCCAGCAGCGTCTCGGGCAGCCTGGGCGAGCAGTACTTC
CDR3: CASSVSGSLGEQYF

D: TRBD1
J: TRBJ2-7
size: NA
V: TRBV5-1
DNA: TGCGCCAGCAGCTCGCACCGGGGGACAGGGTCGGGGGAGCAGTACTTC
CDR3: CASSSHRGTGSGEQYF

D: TRBD1
J: TRBJ2-1
size: NA
V: TRBV6-1
DNA: TGTGCCAGCAGTGGAGGGGGCCCGTATGAGCAGTTCTTC
CDR3: CASSGGGPYEQFF

D: TRBD1
J: TRBJ2-7
size: NA
V: TRBV6-5
DNA: TGTGCCAGCAGTTATTTTCCGACAGGGGGTTACGAGCAGTACTTC
CDR3: CASSYFPTGGYEQYF

D: TRBD1
J: TRBJ1-2
size: NA
V: TRBV20-1
DNA: TGCAGCGCTATCATCCAGGGGGCTGGCTACACCTTC
CDR3: CSAIIQGAGYTF

D: TRBD2
J: TRBJ2-3
size: NA
V: TRBV25-1
DNA: TGTGCCAGCAGTGAAGGGTACCGGACTAGTAGCACAGATACGCAGTATTTT
CDR3: CASSEGYRTSSTDTQYF

D: NA
J: TRBJ1-2
size: NA
V: TRBV11-2
DNA: TGTGCCAGCAGCTTTTCCACCTTACAGACGGATGGCTACACCTTC
CDR3: CASSFSTLQTDGYTF

D: NA
J: TRBJ1-1
size: few
V: TRBV12-3/TRBV12-4
DNA: TGTGCCAGCAGTTTCCAGGGGATTCCTGAAGCTTTCTTT
CDR3: CASSFQGIPEAFF

D: TRBD1
J: TRBJ2-1
size: NA
V: TRBV20-1
DNA: TGCAGTGCTCCTCATGGGGACAGGGTCTCCTCTGAGCAGTTCTTC
CDR3: CSAPHGDRVSSEQFF

D: TRBD1
J: TRBJ2-7
size: NA
V: TRBV11-2
DNA: TGTGCCAGCAGCTGGGACAGGGGCACCTACGAGCAGTACTTC
CDR3: CASSWDRGTYEQYF

D: NA
J: TRBJ2-1
size: NA
V: TRBV5-6
DNA: TGTGCCAGCAGCTTGGGGTTCCAGGTAAGCTCCTACAATGAGCAGTTCTTC
CDR3: CASSLGFQVSSYNEQFF

D: TRBD2
J: TRBJ2-1
size: many
V: TRBV20-1
DNA: TGCAGTGCTTTACTAGCGGGAGAGGGGCATGAGCAGTTCTTC
CDR3: CSALLAGEGHEQFF

D: NA
J: TRBJ2-5
size: many
V: TRBV12-3/TRBV12-4
DNA: TGTGCCAGCAGTCCCCGACAGTACCAAGAGACCCAGTACTTC
CDR3: CASSPRQYQETQYF

D: TRBD1
J: TRBJ2-7
size: many
V: TRBV12-3/TRBV12-4
DNA: TGTGCCAGCAGTTTAGGCAGGGGGGAGCAGTACTTC
CDR3: CASSLGRGEQYF

D: NA
J: TRBJ1-4
size: NA
V: TRBV20-1
DNA: TGCAGTGCTAGCAGGACTAATGAAAAACTGTTTTTT
CDR3: CSASRTNEKLFF

D: NA
J: TRBJ2-3
size: few
V: TRBV6-1
DNA: TGTGCCAGCAGCCGAACCATGGCCGATACGCAGTATTTT
CDR3: CASSRTMADTQYF

D: NA
J: TRBJ2-1
size: many
V: TRBV15
DNA: TGTGCCACCACCCCCCGGGGACCTCGCGTGGACAGATCCTACAATGAGCAGTTCTTC
CDR3: CATTPRGPRVDRSYNEQFF

D: TRBD2
J: TRBJ2-3
size: few
V: TRBV6-1
DNA: TGTGCCAGCAGGACTAGCGGTTTCACAGATACGCAGTATTTT
CDR3: CASRTSGFTDTQYF

D: NA
J: TRBJ2-3
size: NA
V: TRBV6-5
DNA: TGTGCCAGCAGTCATGAATCCGGTACGCAGTATTTT
CDR3: CASSHESGTQYF

D: NA
J: TRBJ1-6
size: NA
V: TRBV27
DNA: TGTGACAGCAGTTTATCGGTGGTTTCACCCCTCCACTTT
CDR3: CDSSLSVVSPLHF

D: TRBD2
J: TRBJ2-1
size: few
V: TRBV6-5
DNA: TGTGCCAGCAGTTCCCCTCGGACTAGAATCGGCGAGCAGTTCTTC
CDR3: CASSSPRTRIGEQFF

D: NA
J: TRBJ2-1
size: few
V: TRBV19
DNA: TGTGCCACCCGCTACAATGAGCAGTTCTTC
CDR3: CATRYNEQFF

D: TRBD1
J: TRBJ2-7
size: NA
V: TRBV20-1
DNA: TGCAGTGCTAGATCAATCGAGGAGCAGGGGGCTTTTTACGAGCAGTACTTC
CDR3: CSARSIEEQGAFYEQYF

D: TRBD2
J: TRBJ2-1
size: few
V: TRBV6-1
DNA: TGTGCCACCTCTTTGAGCGGGGAGAGCTCCTACAATGAGCAGTTCTTC
CDR3: CATSLSGESSYNEQFF

D: NA
J: TRBJ2-4
size: NA
V: TRBV21-1
DNA: TGTGCCAGCAGCAATGACCCGGGAGGGGAAAACATTCAGTACTTC
CDR3: CASSNDPGGENIQYF

D: TRBD1
J: TRBJ1-1
size: few
V: TRBV12-3/TRBV12-4
DNA: TGTGCCAGCAGTATGACAGGGAAGGACACTGAAGCTTTCTTT
CDR3: CASSMTGKDTEAFF

D: NA
J: TRBJ2-7
size: few
V: TRBV29-1
DNA: TGCAGCGTTCCAGCGGAGAGCTCCTACGAGCAGTACTTC
CDR3: CSVPAESSYEQYF

D: NA
J: TRBJ2-1
size: few
V: TRBV12-3/TRBV12-4
DNA: TGTGCCAGCAGTCCACTCTTTAGCTCCTACAATGAGCAGTTCTTC
CDR3: CASSPLFSSYNEQFF

D: NA
J: TRBJ2-7
size: few
V: TRBV6-1
DNA: TGTGCCAGCAGGGAGAGGGGTGCCTACGAGCAGTACTTC
CDR3: CASRERGAYEQYF

D: NA
J: TRBJ1-2
size: NA
V: TRBV5-1
DNA: TGCGCCAGCAGCTTGGCCGAGGGCGCTGGGACCTTC
CDR3: CASSLAEGAGTF

D: TRBD1
J: TRBJ2-7
size: NA
V: TRBV11-2
DNA: TGTGCCAGCAGCTATAACAGGGGGCCCTCCTACGAGCAGTACTTC
CDR3: CASSYNRGPSYEQYF

D: NA
J: TRBJ2-1
size: many
V: TRBV7-2
DNA: TGTGCCAGCAGCTTAGGTTCCGGGAGCTCCTACAATGAGCAGTTCTTC
CDR3: CASSLGSGSSYNEQFF

D: NA
J: TRBJ2-1
size: few
V: TRBV5-6
DNA: TGTGCCAGCAGCTTGAGGGTTAGCAGCCCCTACAATGAGCAGTTCTTC
CDR3: CASSLRVSSPYNEQFF

D: TRBD2
J: TRBJ2-1
size: NA
V: TRBV7-6
DNA: TGTGCCAGCAGCTTAGTGGGACTAGCTGCGCAGTTCTTC
CDR3: CASSLVGLAAQFF

D: NA
J: TRBJ2-2
size: few
V: TRBV12-3/TRBV12-4
DNA: TGTGCCAGCAGTTTTCGACAGAACACCGGGGAGCTGTTTTTT
CDR3: CASSFRQNTGELFF

D: NA
J: TRBJ2-3
size: NA
V: TRBV28
DNA: TGTGCCAGCAGGTTTGCGGCGGAGGGGACGCAGTATTTT
CDR3: CASRFAAEGTQYF